Given below is one TCR beta chain in context. The table lists this clonotype with many counts. The target of this receptor is not known. Nothing much larger sits one base from this clone, and base qualities are not available. The data were taken from a study of response to subunit inactivated influenza vaccine (dated by TCRdb to 2016 to 2019). The study in broad terms: Deep quantitative T cell receptor repertoire profiling was used in the study to track responses to a trivalent subunit inactivated influenza vaccine.

The library was generated by RT-PCR. Instrument on record: Illumina HiSeq 2500. Clones were called with MiXCR by TCRdb after fastp trimmed the public reads at Q25, and only in-frame beta chains were retained. Duplicate CDR3 protein sequences are folded into a single record with the most common DNA and genes. This sample lists 500,000 to 700,000 distinct CDR3 sequences; under 25% were detected once. About 2.8% of the sample is in the top ten clones. Trimming takes 5 bases off V and 13 bases off J; junction bases not matched to a gene: 16. Including the terminal cysteine and phenylalanine, the CDR3 comprises 15 residues. Kept here is only the CDR3 DNA, which spans 45 bases and is read in frame from base 1. CDR1 and CDR2, per the germline V gene, are SGHTA and FQGNSA. Results and caveats for the whole study, not just this receptor: It was suggested by the authors that each seasonal influenza vaccination may recruit only a limited number of new T cells.

These data also formed part of another study, on T cells expressing NK-cell markers. Taken from the second paper: The TCR beta cDNA libraries were made using 5'RACE template switching, a step that added both a universal primer site and unique molecular identifiers. Three sorted T-cell subsets (CD3+CD56+NKG2C+, CD3+CD56+NKG2C- and CD3+CD56-NKG2C+) from eight donors had their TCR beta-chain repertoires profiled. Of the eight sequenced donors, seven were found to be HCMV-seropositive and one was found to be HCMV-seronegative. To restrict sorting to alphabetaTCR-expressing T cells, an anti-gammadeltaTCR antibody was added in several experiments. In six donors, the dominant CD3+CD56+NKG2C+ clonotypes ranked among the top 10 CD8+ clonotypes, making up roughly 1.0-8% of CD8+ T cells. Those dominant clonotypes were again the most abundant among CD3+CD56-NKG2C+ cells in a few donors, at roughly 25-65%. Whether the expanded NKG2C-expressing T cell clones were specific for HCMV antigens remained unclear. Randomly selected healthy volunteers, three men and five women, were used as the eight sequenced donors. HCMV serostatus was determined by detecting HCMV-specific IgG in serum with a commercial ELISA kit. Ficoll density gradient centrifugation was used to isolate peripheral blood mononuclear cells from blood. Magnetic immunoseparation with Miltenyi isolation kits was used to isolate CD4+ and CD8+ T cells from PBMC. Priming for cDNA synthesis came from the TCR beta constant segment, and two successive PCR amplification steps followed. Sequencing of the libraries produced 2 x 150 bp reads on Illumina HiSeq 2000/2500, MiSeq or NextSeq. MIGEC was used to demultiplex reads and group the reads by UMI, and MiTCR was used to assemble and quantify clonotypes. Only TCR cDNA sequences supported by at least two reads were kept to exclude erroneous sequences. The tcR package was used for downstream repertoire analysis, with clonotypes matched between fractions based on CDR3 nucleotide sequence plus V segment. VDJmatch was used to annotate antigen specificity against VDJdb, with one amino acid substitution allowed in CDR3.

The source material was CD4+ T cells sorted from PBMCs, sampled approximately 13 days after vaccination. The rearranged chain carries TRBV7-2 and TRBJ2-1; 8 central bases correspond to TRBD2. The TCR originated in a man in his forties or fifties who received an inactivated influenza vaccine. Donor details come from another sample of the same person, matched by shared clones. The CDR3: CASSQWTSLTGVQFF. The bases read TGTGCCAGCAGCCAGTGGACTAGCCTTACCGGTGTTCAGTTCTTC. Full variable domain (CDR3 extended with the reference TRBV7-2 and TRBJ2-1 proteins): GAGVSQSPSNKVTEKGKDVELRCDPISGHTALYWYRQSLGQGLEFLIYFQGNSAPDKSGLPSDRFSAERTGGSVSTLTIQRTQQEDSAVYLCASSQWTSLTGVQFFGPGTRLTVL.